This T cell receptor beta chain was recorded in a study of shared clonotypes between healthy human individuals. The overall study: Serving as donors were a couple of women and a few men, whose ages spanned 18 to 49. General observations from the study: Sampling used blood alone; tissue repertoires probably differ.

The CDR3 length is 14 residues. Germline V gene data show CDR1 as PRHDT and CDR2 as FYEKMQ (reference sequence). J gave up 4 bases and V 5 bases, and 8 bases lay outside the gene matches. The run depth of the assay was deep. Some clones are missing from TCRdb's copy, which holds only in-frame ones; the method was immunoSEQ multiplex PCR. The repertoire holds about 2.2 million clones, around 95% seen once, with approximately 1.7% in the top ten. As concerns this clone: Its specificity is unknown.

The naive CD8 subset, CD45RO-negative cells positively selected for CCR7, excluded terminally differentiated effector memory CD45RA+ cells. Donors comprised healthy HIV-negative adults lacking recent acute infections or vaccinations. Sequenced input: naive CD8+ T cells from PBMCs. The TCR sequence derives from a young man in good health. Some clones in this sample may be carry-over from other donors' samples. The chain joins TRBV13 to TRBJ2-7, with 7 bases aligning to TRBD2. This CDR3 is CASSKTSETYEQYF. In DNA form, the CDR3 reads TGTGCCAGCAGCAAAACTAGCGAGACTTACGAGCAGTACTTC.